Sequencing of this TCR beta chain was carried out in a study of neurological immune-mediated disorders (dated by TCRdb to 2018 to 2020). The study in broad terms: Using UMI-based sequencing, the study compared peripheral blood TCR-beta repertoires from patients with HTLV-I-associated myelopathy (HAM/TSP), patients with multiple sclerosis, and healthy controls. Of the roughly 71 subjects in the cohort, roughly 14 were HAM/TSP patients, about 34 were multiple sclerosis patients, and 20 were healthy controls. The roughly 99 TCR-beta libraries covered PBMC samples along with longitudinal samples, technical triplicates, and paired sorted CD4+ and CD8+ T-cell subsets.

This clonotype was found a few times. It has no known antigen specificity. No base qualities exist here, and no much larger clone lies one base off it. Results the study describes overall, beyond this receptor: TCR clonal expansion was greatest in HAM/TSP patients and smallest in MS patients, who ranked below even healthy controls. Expanded clones from different subjects shared no identical CDR3 amino acid sequences, which suggests that TCR-beta repertoires were private in all groups.

Blood bank volunteers in Maryland, USA served as the healthy controls. Unsorted PBMC libraries were generated from 2 million PBMCs stored in RNAlater at -80 °C until RNA extraction. PBMCs were separated from peripheral blood using Ficoll-Hypaque density gradient centrifugation and then cryopreserved in liquid nitrogen. V is shortened by 0 bases, J by 2 bases, and the region joining them spans 10 bases. From the germline V gene, CDR1 is MGHRA and CDR2 is YSYEKL. Its CDR3 holds 15 amino acids, cysteine through phenylalanine. Left in the record is the CDR3 DNA by itself, 45 bases read in frame from the first base. To synthesize cDNA, template-switch 5'RACE was performed with a primer carrying a 10-nucleotide random unique molecular identifier so that each TCR transcript was tagged. Every sequencing run yielded over 170 million TCR-beta sequences covering 15-18 subjects. The RNeasy kit was used for extraction of total RNA. TCR-beta VDJ regions were amplified with primers for the TCR constant region and the 5'RACE anchor, using the KAPA Real-time Library Amplification kit. A first PCR added sample indexes and Illumina adaptors, after which a second PCR increased the library yield. After purification with Ampure beads, the TCR product of roughly 650 bp was size-selected on a 2% E-gel SizeSelection system. Before pooling, library quality was assessed on a Bioanalyzer, concentration was determined with Qubit, and library quantification was performed with the Kapa Library Quantification kit. An Illumina HiSeq 2500 was used to sequence the libraries paired-end at 2 x 150 bp. To increase sequence diversity, about 25-30% phiX was spiked into each library pool. From the authors' description of their analysis: The UMI-based MiGEC pipeline processed quality-filtered reads and removed over 80% of raw TCR sequences during error correction. VDJ genes were aligned to IMGT germline references, and clonotypes were defined by unique CDR3 amino acid sequence plus V-J genes. VDJtools evaluated clonal expansion, Shannon diversity and CDR3 relatedness (CalcPairwiseDistances, ClusterSamples); CLCbio workbench built phylogenetic trees. A clone was classed as expanded if it had 8 or more unique UMIs, a cutoff based on coefficient-of-variation modelling across technical triplicates. Clones were called with MiXCR by TCRdb after fastp trimmed the public reads at Q25, and only in-frame beta chains were retained. Identical CDR3 protein sequences are pooled into one entry, listed with their most common genes and DNA. TCRdb, not the original authors, processed these V and J calls. For this sample there are 35,000 to 45,000 distinct CDR3 sequences; 6% to 8.5% appear just once. The ten largest make up around 4.6% of the sample.

This clonotype was obtained from a middle-aged woman in good health. This chain joins TRBV4-1 to TRBJ2-5, with the D gene tentatively TRBD1 or TRBD2, based on 5 matching bases in each. Source material: PBMCs. CDR3 region: CASSQEGTFQETQYF. The nucleotide sequence is given as TGCGCCAGCAGCCAAGAGGGGACCTTTCAAGAGACCCAGTACTTC.